These T cell receptor beta chains were read from a single sample in a study of human T cells and chemical hapten exposure. TCRdb independently ran MiXCR on the RACE reads; one entry per CDR3 protein. The data hold 210,000 or so distinct CDR3 sequences, with around a quarter observed a single time. The material was whole blood, obtained in connection with sensitization to the hapten diphenylcyclopropenone (DPC). The receptor set was obtained from a woman between 40 and 55 years old with alopecia areata. Some clones in this sample may be carry-over from other donors' samples. Both conserved end residues are part of each CDR3. A D gene is named only where the DNA matches it firmly. Rows give clone size only sometimes, using once, few, many, or a class for an expanded clone.

TRBV5-1	-	TRBJ2-3	many	CASRLGARDTQYF	TGCGCCAGCAGGTTAGGGGCAAGAGATACGCAGTATTTT
TRBV12-3/TRBV12-4	TRBD1	TRBJ2-1	few	CASSLFPPGTGGPNEQFF	TGTGCCAGCAGTTTGTTCCCCCCCGGGACAGGGGGCCCTAATGAGCAGTTCTTC
TRBV29-1	-	TRBJ1-3	-	CSAGAGAGNTIYF	TGCAGCGCCGGGGCGGGGGCTGGAAACACCATATATTTT
TRBV29-1	TRBD1	TRBJ2-5	-	CSVDPGTEETQYF	TGCAGCGTAGACCCCGGGACAGAAGAGACCCAGTACTTC
TRBV29-1	-	TRBJ2-7	-	CSVGRSSYEQYF	TGCAGCGTTGGACGAAGCTCCTACGAGCAGTACTTC
TRBV19	TRBD1	TRBJ2-1	-	CASSGFWDRGTNEQFF	TGTGCCAGTAGTGGCTTTTGGGACAGGGGAACGAATGAGCAGTTCTTC
TRBV20-1	-	TRBJ2-1	many	CSASLASSYEQFF	TGCAGTGCTAGTTTGGCTAGCAGCTATGAGCAGTTCTTC
TRBV28	-	TRBJ2-5	-	CASSVGGGETQYF	TGTGCCAGCAGTGTAGGAGGAGGGGAGACCCAGTACTTC
TRBV7-9	-	TRBJ2-5	-	CASSLQGPAGTQYF	TGTGCCAGCAGCTTACAGGGGCCAGCGGGGACCCAGTACTTC
TRBV7-2	-	TRBJ2-1	-	CASSPNSRGEQFF	TGTGCCAGCAGCCCGAATTCGAGGGGTGAGCAGTTCTTC
TRBV7-2	-	TRBJ1-5	-	CASIVEPSNQPQHF	TGTGCCAGCATTGTGGAGCCGTCCAATCAGCCCCAGCATTTT
TRBV28	-	TRBJ2-7	many	CASAGGDTPSYEQYF	TGTGCCAGCGCTGGGGGGGACACCCCTTCCTACGAGCAGTACTTC
TRBV7-9	-	TRBJ2-7	-	CASSLMQGSGEQYF	TGTGCCAGCAGCTTAATGCAGGGATCTGGGGAGCAGTACTTC
TRBV7-2	-	TRBJ2-4	few	CASSLEVTRTDQYF	TGTGCCAGCAGCTTAGAAGTGACCCGAACCGATCAGTACTTC
TRBV6-5	TRBD1	TRBJ2-6	-	CASSYSNRGYSGANVLTF	TGTGCCAGCAGTTACTCGAACAGGGGGTATTCTGGGGCCAACGTCCTGACTTTC
TRBV10-3	TRBD2	TRBJ2-1	-	CAISAGTSGRGDNEQFF	TGTGCCATCAGCGCCGGGACTAGCGGGAGGGGGGACAATGAGCAGTTCTTC
TRBV20-1	-	TRBJ2-1	few	CSAERGLRNEQFF	TGCAGTGCTGAACGGGGTTTGCGTAATGAGCAGTTCTTC
TRBV5-6	-	TRBJ2-3	-	CASSLGISTDTQYF	TGTGCCAGCAGCTTAGGGATCAGCACAGATACGCAGTATTTT
TRBV7-2	TRBD1	TRBJ2-1	-	CASSFQGIAGQGGDEQFF	TGTGCCAGCAGCTTTCAGGGTATAGCGGGACAGGGGGGCGATGAGCAGTTCTTC
TRBV29-1	-	TRBJ1-1	many	CSVGPGLNTEAFF	TGCAGCGTTGGACCAGGGTTGAACACTGAAGCTTTCTTT
TRBV28	TRBD1	TRBJ1-1	-	CASSTGQGRTEAFF	TGTGCCAGCAGTACCGGACAGGGTCGAACTGAAGCTTTCTTT
TRBV28	-	TRBJ2-1	-	CASSLFKGSGYNEQFF	TGTGCCAGCAGTTTATTCAAGGGGAGCGGTTACAATGAGCAGTTCTTC
TRBV20-1	-	TRBJ2-5	-	CSANQRAGSQETQYF	TGCAGTGCTAATCAGCGGGCCGGCTCCCAAGAGACCCAGTACTTC
TRBV28	TRBD1	TRBJ2-3	few	CASKAGGTPDTQYF	TGTGCCAGCAAGGCAGGGGGTACGCCAGATACGCAGTATTTT
TRBV18	TRBD2	TRBJ2-3	-	CASSPRTSGRPDTQYF	TGTGCCAGCTCTCCGAGGACTAGCGGGAGACCAGATACGCAGTATTTT
TRBV20-1	TRBD2	TRBJ2-5	few	CSARPGGPKETQYF	TGCAGTGCTAGACCGGGAGGGCCAAAAGAGACCCAGTACTTC
TRBV28	-	TRBJ2-7	-	CASSAQGRGWYF	TGTGCCAGCAGTGCTCAGGGGCGAGGATGGTACTTC
TRBV2	-	TRBJ2-6	-	CASSEVDRGAF	TGTGCCAGCAGTGAAGTCGACAGAGGGGCTTTC
TRBV11-2	-	TRBJ2-5	many	CASRQSGETQYF	TGTGCCAGCAGGCAGAGTGGGGAGACCCAGTACTTC
TRBV7-2	-	TRBJ2-3	few	CASSLTGRQVPQYF	TGTGCCAGCAGCTTAACGGGGAGACAGGTCCCGCAGTATTTT
TRBV20-1	TRBD2	TRBJ2-3	-	CGSSGHDTQYF	TGCGGGTCTAGCGGCCATGATACGCAGTATTTT
TRBV10-3	-	TRBJ2-2	few	CATSKAPNTGELFF	TGTGCCACCTCGAAGGCACCGAACACCGGGGAGCTGTTTTTT
TRBV7-2	-	TRBJ2-7	-	CASSPQSSGLVEQYF	TGTGCCAGCAGCCCTCAGTCTTCGGGCCTAGTAGAGCAGTACTTC